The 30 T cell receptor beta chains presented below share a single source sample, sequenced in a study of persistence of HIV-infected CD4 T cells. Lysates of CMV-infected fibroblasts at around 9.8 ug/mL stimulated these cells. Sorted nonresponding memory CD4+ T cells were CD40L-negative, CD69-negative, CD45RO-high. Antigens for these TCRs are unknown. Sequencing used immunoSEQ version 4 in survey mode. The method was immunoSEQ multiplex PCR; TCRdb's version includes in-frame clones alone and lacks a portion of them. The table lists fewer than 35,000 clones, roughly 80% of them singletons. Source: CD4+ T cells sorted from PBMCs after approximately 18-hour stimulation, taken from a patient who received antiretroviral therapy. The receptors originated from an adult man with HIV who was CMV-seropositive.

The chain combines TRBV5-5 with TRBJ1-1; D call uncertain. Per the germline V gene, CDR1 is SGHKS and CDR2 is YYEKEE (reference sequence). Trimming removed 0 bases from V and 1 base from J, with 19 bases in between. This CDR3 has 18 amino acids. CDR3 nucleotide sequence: TGTGCCAGCAGCTTGGCCCTACGACTTACTTGGGGGAACACTGAAGCTTTCTTT. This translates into CASSLALRLTWGNTEAFF. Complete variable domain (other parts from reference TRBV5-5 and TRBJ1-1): DAGVTQSPTHLIKTRGQQVTLRCSPISGHKSVSWYQQVLGQGPQFIFQYYEKEERGRGNFPDRFSARQFPNYSSELNVNALLLGDSALYLCASSLALRLTWGNTEAFFGQGTRLTVV.

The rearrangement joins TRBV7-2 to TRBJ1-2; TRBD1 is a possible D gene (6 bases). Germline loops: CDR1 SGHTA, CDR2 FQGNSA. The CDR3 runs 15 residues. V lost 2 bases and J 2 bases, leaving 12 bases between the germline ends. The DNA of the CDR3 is TGTGCCAGCAGCTTATCTGCAGGGGCCAACTATGGCTACACCTTC. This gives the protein CASSLSAGANYGYTF. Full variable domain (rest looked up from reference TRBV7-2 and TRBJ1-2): GAGVSQSPSNKVTEKGKDVELRCDPISGHTALYWYRQSLGQGLEFLIYFQGNSAPDKSGLPSDRFSAERTGGSVSTLTIQRTQQEDSAVYLCASSLSAGANYGYTFGSGTRLTVV.

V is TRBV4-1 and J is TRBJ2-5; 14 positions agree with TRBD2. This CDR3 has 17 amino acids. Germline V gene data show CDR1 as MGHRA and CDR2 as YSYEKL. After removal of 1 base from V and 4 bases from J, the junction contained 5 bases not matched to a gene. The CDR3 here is CASSQGLAGGPRETQYF. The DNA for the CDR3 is TGCGCCAGCAGCCAAGGACTAGCGGGGGGGCCGAGAGAGACCCAGTACTTC.

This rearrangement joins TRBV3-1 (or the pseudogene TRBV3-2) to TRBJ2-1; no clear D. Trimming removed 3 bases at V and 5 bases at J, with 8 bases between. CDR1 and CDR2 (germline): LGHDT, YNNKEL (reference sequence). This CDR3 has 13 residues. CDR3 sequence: CASSHNYNNEQFF. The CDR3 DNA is TGTGCCAGCAGCCATAACTACAACAATGAGCAGTTCTTC.

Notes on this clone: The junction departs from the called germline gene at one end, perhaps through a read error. The CDR3 sequence: CASREGELETQYF. CDR3 nucleotides: TGTGCCAGCAGGGAAGGAGAGTTGGAGACCCAGTACTTC. V and J are TRBV2 and TRBJ2-5; D remains ambiguous. The CDR3 contains 13 residues. Germline CDR1 reads SNHLY; CDR2 reads FYNNEI.

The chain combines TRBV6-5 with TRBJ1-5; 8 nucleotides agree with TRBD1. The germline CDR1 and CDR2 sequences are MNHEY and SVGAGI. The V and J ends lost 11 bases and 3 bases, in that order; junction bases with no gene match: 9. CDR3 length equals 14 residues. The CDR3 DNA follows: TGTGCCTCTCACCCCAGGGGGCACAATCAGCCCCAGCATTTT. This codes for CASHPRGHNQPQHF.

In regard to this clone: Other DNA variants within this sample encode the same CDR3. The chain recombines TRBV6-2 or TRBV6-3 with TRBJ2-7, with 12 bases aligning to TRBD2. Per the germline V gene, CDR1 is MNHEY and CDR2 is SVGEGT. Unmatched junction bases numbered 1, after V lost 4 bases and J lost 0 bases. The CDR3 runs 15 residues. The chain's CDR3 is CASSSSGGGSYEQYF. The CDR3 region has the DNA TGTGCCAGCAGTTCTAGCGGGGGGGGCTCCTACGAGCAGTACTTC.

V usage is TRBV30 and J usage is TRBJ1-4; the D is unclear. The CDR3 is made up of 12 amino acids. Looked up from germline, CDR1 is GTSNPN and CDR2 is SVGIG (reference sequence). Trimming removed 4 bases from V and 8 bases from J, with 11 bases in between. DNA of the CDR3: TGTGCCTGGACTATCAATTCGGAAAAACTGTTTTTT. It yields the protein CAWTINSEKLFF.

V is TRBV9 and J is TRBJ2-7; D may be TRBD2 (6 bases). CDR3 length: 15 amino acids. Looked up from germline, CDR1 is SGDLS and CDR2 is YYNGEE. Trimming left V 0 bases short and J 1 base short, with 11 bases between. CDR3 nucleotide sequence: TGTGCCAGCAGCGTAGATTCGGGACTTTCCTACGAGCAGTACTTC. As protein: CASSVDSGLSYEQYF.

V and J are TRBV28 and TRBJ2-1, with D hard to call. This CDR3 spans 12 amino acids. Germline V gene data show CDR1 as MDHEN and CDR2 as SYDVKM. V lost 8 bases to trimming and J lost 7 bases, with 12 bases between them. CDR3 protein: CASSNRVNEQFF. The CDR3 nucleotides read TGTGCCAGCTCCAATAGGGTTAATGAGCAGTTCTTC. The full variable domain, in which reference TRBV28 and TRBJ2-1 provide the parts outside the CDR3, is DVKVTQSSRYLVKRTGEKVFLECVQDMDHENMFWYRQDPGLGLRLIYFSYDVKMKEKGDIPEGYSVSREKKERFSLILESASTNQTSMYLCASSNRVNEQFFGPGTRLTVL.

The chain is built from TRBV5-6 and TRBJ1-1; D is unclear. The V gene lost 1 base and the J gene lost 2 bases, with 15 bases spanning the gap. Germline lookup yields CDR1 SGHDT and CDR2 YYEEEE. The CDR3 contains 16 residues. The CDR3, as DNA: TGTGCCAGCAGCTTGAGTGTCGTGGTGAGAAACACTGAAGCTTTCTTT. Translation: CASSLSVVVRNTEAFF.

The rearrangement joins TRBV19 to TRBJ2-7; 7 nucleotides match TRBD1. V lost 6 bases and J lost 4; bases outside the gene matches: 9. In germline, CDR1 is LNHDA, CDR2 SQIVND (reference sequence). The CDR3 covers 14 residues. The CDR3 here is CASRNRGAAYEQYF. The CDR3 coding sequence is TGTGCCAGTAGGAACAGGGGCGCGGCGTACGAGCAGTACTTC.

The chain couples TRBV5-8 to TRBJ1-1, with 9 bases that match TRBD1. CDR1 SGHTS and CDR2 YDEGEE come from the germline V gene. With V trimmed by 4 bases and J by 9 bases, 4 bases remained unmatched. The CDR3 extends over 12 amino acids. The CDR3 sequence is CASSTGQGKAFF. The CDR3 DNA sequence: TGTGCCAGCAGCACCGGACAGGGGAAAGCTTTCTTT.

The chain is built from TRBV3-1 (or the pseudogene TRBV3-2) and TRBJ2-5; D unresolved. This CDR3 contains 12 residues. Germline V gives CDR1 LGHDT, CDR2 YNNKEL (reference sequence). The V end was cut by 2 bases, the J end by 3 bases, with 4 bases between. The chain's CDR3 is CASSQFEETQYF. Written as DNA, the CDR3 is TGTGCCAGCAGCCAATTCGAAGAGACCCAGTACTTC.

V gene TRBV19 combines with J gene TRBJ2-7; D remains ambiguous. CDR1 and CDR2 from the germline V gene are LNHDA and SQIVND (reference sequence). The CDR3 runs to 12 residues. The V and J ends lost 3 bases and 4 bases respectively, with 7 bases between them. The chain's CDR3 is CASSMSGYEQYF. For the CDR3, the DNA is TGTGCCAGTAGTATGTCCGGGTACGAGCAGTACTTC. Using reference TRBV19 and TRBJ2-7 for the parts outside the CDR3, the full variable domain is DGGITQSPKYLFRKEGQNVTLSCEQNLNHDAMYWYRQDPGQGLRLIYYSQIVNDFQKGDIAEGYSVSREKKESFPLTVTSAQKNPTAFYLCASSMSGYEQYFGPGTRLTVT.

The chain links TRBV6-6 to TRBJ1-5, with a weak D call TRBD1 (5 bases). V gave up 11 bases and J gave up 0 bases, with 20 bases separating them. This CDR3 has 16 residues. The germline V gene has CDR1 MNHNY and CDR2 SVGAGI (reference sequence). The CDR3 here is CASGSHMGDSNQPQHF. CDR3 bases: TGTGCCTCGGGGTCGCATATGGGGGATAGCAATCAGCCCCAGCATTTT.

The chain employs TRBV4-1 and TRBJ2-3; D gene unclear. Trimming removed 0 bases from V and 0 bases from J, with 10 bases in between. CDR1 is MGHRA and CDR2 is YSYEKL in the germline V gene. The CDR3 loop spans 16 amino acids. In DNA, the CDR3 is TGCGCCAGCAGCCAAGATTACACTGCTAGCACAGATACGCAGTATTTT. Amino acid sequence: CASSQDYTASTDTQYF.

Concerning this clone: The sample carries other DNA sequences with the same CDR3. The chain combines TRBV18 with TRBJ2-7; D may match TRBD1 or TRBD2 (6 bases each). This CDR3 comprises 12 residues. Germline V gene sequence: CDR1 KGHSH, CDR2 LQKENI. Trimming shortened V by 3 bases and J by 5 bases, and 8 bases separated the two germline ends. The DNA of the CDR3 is TGTGCCAGCTCACCGGGGGGCGACGAGCAGTACTTC. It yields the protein CASSPGGDEQYF.

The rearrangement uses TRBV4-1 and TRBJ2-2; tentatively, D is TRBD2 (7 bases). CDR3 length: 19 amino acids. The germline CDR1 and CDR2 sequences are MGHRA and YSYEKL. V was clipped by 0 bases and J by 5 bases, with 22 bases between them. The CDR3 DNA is TGCGCCAGCAGCCAAGACCCTGGCGGGGGCCATACAGGGACCGGGGAGCTGTTTTTT. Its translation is CASSQDPGGGHTGTGELFF.

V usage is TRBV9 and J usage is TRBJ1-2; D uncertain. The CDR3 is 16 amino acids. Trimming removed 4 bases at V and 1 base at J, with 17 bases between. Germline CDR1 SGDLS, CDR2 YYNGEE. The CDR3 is CASSPQILRSNYGYTF. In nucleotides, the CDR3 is TGTGCCAGCAGCCCACAGATTCTAAGGAGTAACTATGGCTACACCTTC.

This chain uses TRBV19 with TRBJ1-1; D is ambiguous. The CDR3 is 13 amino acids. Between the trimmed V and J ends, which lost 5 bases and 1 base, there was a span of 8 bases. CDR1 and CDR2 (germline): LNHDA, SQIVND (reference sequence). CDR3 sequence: CASSVSRNTEAFF. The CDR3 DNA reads TGTGCCAGTAGTGTAAGTAGGAACACTGAAGCTTTCTTT.

The CDR3 DNA is TGTGCCAGCAGACTTACGACAGGGATGAACACTGAAGCTTTCTTT. It specifies CASRLTTGMNTEAFF. This chain uses TRBV6-5 with TRBJ1-1; 7 nucleotides line up with TRBD1. CDR1 MNHEY and CDR2 SVGAGI come from the germline V gene. J lost 0 bases, V lost 6 bases, and 7 bases had no gene match. CDR3 size: 15 residues.

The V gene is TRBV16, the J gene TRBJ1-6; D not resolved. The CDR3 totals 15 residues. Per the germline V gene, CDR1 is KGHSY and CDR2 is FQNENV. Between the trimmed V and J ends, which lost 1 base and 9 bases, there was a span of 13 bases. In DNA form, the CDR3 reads TGTGCCAGCAGCCAATTCCCTGGAGGTGGTTCACCCCTCCACTTT. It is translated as CASSQFPGGGSPLHF. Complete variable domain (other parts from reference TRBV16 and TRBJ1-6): GEEVAQTPKHLVRGEGQKAKLYCAPIKGHSYVFWYQQVLKNEFKFLISFQNENVFDETGMPKERFSAKCLPNSPCSLEIQATKLEDSAVYFCASSQFPGGGSPLHFGNGTRLTVT.

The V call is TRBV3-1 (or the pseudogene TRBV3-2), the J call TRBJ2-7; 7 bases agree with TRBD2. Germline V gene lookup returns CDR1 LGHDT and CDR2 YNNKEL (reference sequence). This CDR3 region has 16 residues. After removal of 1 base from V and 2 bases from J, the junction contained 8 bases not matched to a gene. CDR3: CASSQVRRGTTYEQYF. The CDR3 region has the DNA TGTGCCAGCAGCCAAGTTAGGCGGGGGACCACCTACGAGCAGTACTTC.

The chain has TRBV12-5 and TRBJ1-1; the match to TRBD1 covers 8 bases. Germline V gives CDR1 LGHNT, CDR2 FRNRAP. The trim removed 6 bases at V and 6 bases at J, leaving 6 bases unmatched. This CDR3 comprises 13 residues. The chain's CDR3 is CASGPQGGAEAFF. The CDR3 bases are TGTGCTAGTGGCCCACAGGGGGGAGCTGAAGCTTTCTTT.

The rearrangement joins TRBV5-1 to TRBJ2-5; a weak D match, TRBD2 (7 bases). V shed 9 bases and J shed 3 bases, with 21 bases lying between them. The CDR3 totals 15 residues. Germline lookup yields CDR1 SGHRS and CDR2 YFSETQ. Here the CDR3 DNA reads TGCGCCACTTCGCACCTAGGGGGGGGCGAAGAGACCCAGTACTTC. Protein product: CATSHLGGGEETQYF.

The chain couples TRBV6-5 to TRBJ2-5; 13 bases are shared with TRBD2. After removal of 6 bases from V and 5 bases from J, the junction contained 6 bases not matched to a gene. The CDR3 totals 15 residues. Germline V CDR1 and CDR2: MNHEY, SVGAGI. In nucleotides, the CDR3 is TGTGCCAGCAGCCAAACTAGCGGGGGGGCTGAGACCCAGTACTTC. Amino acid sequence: CASSQTSGGAETQYF.

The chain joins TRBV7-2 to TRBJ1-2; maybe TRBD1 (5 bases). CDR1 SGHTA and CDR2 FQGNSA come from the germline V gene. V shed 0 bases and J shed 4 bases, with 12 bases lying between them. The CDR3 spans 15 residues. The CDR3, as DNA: TGTGCCAGCAGCTTAGCAGGGGAGGTTACCTATGGCTACACCTTC. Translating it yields CASSLAGEVTYGYTF. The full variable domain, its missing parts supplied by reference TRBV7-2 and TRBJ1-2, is GAGVSQSPSNKVTEKGKDVELRCDPISGHTALYWYRQSLGQGLEFLIYFQGNSAPDKSGLPSDRFSAERTGGSVSTLTIQRTQQEDSAVYLCASSLAGEVTYGYTFGSGTRLTVV.

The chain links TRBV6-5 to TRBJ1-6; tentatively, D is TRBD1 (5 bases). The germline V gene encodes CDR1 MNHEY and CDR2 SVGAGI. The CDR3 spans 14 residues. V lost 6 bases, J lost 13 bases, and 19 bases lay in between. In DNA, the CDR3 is TGTGCCAGCAGACACGGGACTCCCTACGCCCCCCTCCACTTT. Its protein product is CASRHGTPYAPLHF.

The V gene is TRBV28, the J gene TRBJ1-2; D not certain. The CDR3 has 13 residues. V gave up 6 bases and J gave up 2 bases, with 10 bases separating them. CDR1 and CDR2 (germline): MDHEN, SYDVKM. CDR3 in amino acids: CASSRTVNYGYTF. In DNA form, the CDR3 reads TGTGCCAGCAGCCGGACGGTAAACTATGGCTACACCTTC.